The 31 T cell receptor beta chains below were found in one sample sequenced in a study of OX40 agonist ivuxolimab in advanced cancers. Here immunoSEQ multiplex PCR was the method, and the copy in TCRdb shows in-frame clones only, minus some. Here the sample spans over 40,000 clones, about 87% being singletons. The material was CD4+ or CD8+ T cells sorted from blood, obtained in a trial of the OX40 agonist ivuxolimab. These receptors came from an adult with an advanced solid tumor such as melanoma, head and neck, liver or kidney cancer.

This chain links TRBV4-1 with TRBJ2-5; no reliable D call. The DNA end is a closer match to TRBJ2-7, so the J assignment may be wrong. Germline V lookup: CDR1 MGHRA, CDR2 YSYEKL. The CDR3 loop spans 12 amino acids. In nucleotides, the CDR3 is TGCGCCAGCAGCCCCGACTCCTACGAGCAGTACTTC. This sequence encodes CASSPDSYEQYF.

Notes on this clone: This CDR3 is also generated by other DNA sequences in the sample. The rearrangement joins TRBV9 to TRBJ1-5; D is perhaps TRBD1 (5 bases). V was clipped by 2 bases and J by 2 bases, with 8 bases between them. Germline V lookup: CDR1 SGDLS, CDR2 YYNGEE. The CDR3 is 14 residues long. The chain's CDR3 is CASSVGGGNQPQHF. Written as DNA, the CDR3 is TGTGCCAGCAGCGTGGGGGGGGGCAATCAGCCCCAGCATTTT.

This clone appeared once. The V call is TRBV6-4, the J call TRBJ2-3; D may be TRBD2 (6 bases). V lost 0 bases, J lost 5 bases, and 9 bases lay in between. The CDR3 is 14 amino acids. From germline, CDR1 is MRHNA and CDR2 SNTAGT. The CDR3 loop is CASSDSSGGDTQYF. The CDR3 coding sequence is TGTGCCAGCAGTGACTCGTCCGGGGGAGATACGCAGTATTTT.

The chain carries TRBV7-2 and TRBJ1-5; D is uncertain. V shed 1 base and J shed 1 base, with 14 bases lying between them. Germline CDR1 SGHTA, CDR2 FQGNSA. This CDR3 is built from 17 residues. The CDR3 region is CASSLGVGMPSNQPQHF. For the CDR3, the DNA is TGTGCCAGCAGCTTAGGAGTGGGCATGCCCAGCAATCAGCCCCAGCATTTT. Full variable domain (remainder filled in from reference TRBV7-2 and TRBJ1-5): GAGVSQSPSNKVTEKGKDVELRCDPISGHTALYWYRQSLGQGLEFLIYFQGNSAPDKSGLPSDRFSAERTGGSVSTLTIQRTQQEDSAVYLCASSLGVGMPSNQPQHFGDGTRLSIL.

V and J are TRBV30 and TRBJ2-7; D is undetermined. Germline CDR1 GTSNPN, CDR2 SVGIG (reference sequence). The CDR3 length is 14 residues. Trimming shortened V by 1 base and J by 2 bases, and 12 bases separated the two germline ends. CDR3 loop: CAWSGPSTPYEQYF. The CDR3 bases are TGTGCCTGGAGTGGGCCCTCTACCCCCTACGAGCAGTACTTC.

This clone has a single count. The gene calls are TRBV6-5 and TRBJ1-5; D gene unclear. The length of the CDR3 is 13 residues. Deletions cut 5 bases from V and 4 bases from J, with 9 bases between. The germline CDR1 and CDR2 sequences are MNHEY and SVGAGI. Written as DNA, the CDR3 is TGTGCCAGCAGTGACACGGAAAATCAGCCCCAGCATTTT. Its translation is CASSDTENQPQHF.

This chain uses TRBV5-1 with TRBJ2-7; D is undetermined. CDR1 SGHRS and CDR2 YFSETQ come from the germline V gene. V lost 0 bases and J lost 6, with 10 bases in between. This CDR3 spans 13 amino acids. The CDR3 region is CASSLAGPGEQYF. The CDR3 DNA is TGCGCCAGCAGCTTGGCCGGGCCCGGCGAGCAGTACTTC.

The chain uses TRBV19 and TRBJ2-4; the D gene is possibly TRBD2 (5 bases). V was cut by 4 bases and J by 10 bases, with 14 bases left in between. Per germline, CDR1 LNHDA and CDR2 SQIVND (reference sequence). The CDR3 covers 13 residues. The CDR3 spells CASSTLLGSIQYF. In nucleotides, the CDR3 is TGTGCCAGTAGTACCCTCTTGGGGAGTATTCAGTACTTC.

In its sample, this clone was seen once. The chain combines TRBV7-2 with TRBJ2-3, with 9 bases fitting TRBD2. The CDR3 totals 16 residues. Germline lookup yields CDR1 SGHTA and CDR2 FQGNSA. The V gene end was trimmed by 2 bases and the J gene end by 2 bases; junction bases not matched to a gene: 5. The CDR3 loop is CASSLWRGGNTDTQYF. As DNA, the CDR3 is TGTGCCAGCAGCTTATGGCGGGGGGGGAACACAGATACGCAGTATTTT.

For this clone: In the same sample, other DNA sequences code for this CDR3. The chain links TRBV9 to TRBJ2-1, with D possibly TRBD2 on 6 matching bases. The germline V gene has CDR1 SGDLS and CDR2 YYNGEE. The CDR3 spans 11 residues. The V end was cut by 2 bases, the J end by 9 bases, with 6 bases between. The CDR3 DNA follows: TGTGCCAGCAGCGTGGGGGGTGAGCAGTTCTTC. It encodes CASSVGGEQFF. Full variable domain (remainder filled in from reference TRBV9 and TRBJ2-1): DSGVTQTPKHLITATGQRVTLRCSPRSGDLSVYWYQQSLDQGLQFLIQYYNGEERAKGNILERFSAQQFPDLHSELNLSSLELGDSALYFCASSVGGEQFFGPGTRLTVL.

Notes on this clone: The limits of the CDR3 on the DNA are not certain, so only TCRdb's listed CDR3 is given. The genes are TRBV27 and TRBJ1-2; the table's TRBD1 call for D was not verified on the DNA. From germline, CDR1 is MNHEY and CDR2 SMNVEV (reference sequence). The CDR3 is 18 residues long, ends included. CDR3 amino acids: CASSTSVPTGGEVYGYTF.

V is TRBV28 and J is TRBJ1-1; D gene ambiguous. The CDR3 is 13 residues long. The germline V gene has CDR1 MDHEN and CDR2 SYDVKM. Trimming took 7 bases from V and 3 from J, leaving 12 bases between them. The chain's CDR3 is CASTLLEDTEAFF. The CDR3 DNA sequence: TGTGCCAGCACCTTGTTGGAAGACACTGAAGCTTTCTTT.

The V gene is TRBV27, the J gene TRBJ2-5; D ambiguous. Germline CDR1 and CDR2: MNHEY and SMNVEV (reference sequence). The CDR3 covers 14 residues. V was cut by 3 bases and J by 5 bases, with 13 bases left in between. The CDR3 bases are TGTGCCAGCAGTTTTTCGGATGGGTTCGAGACCCAGTACTTC. It encodes CASSFSDGFETQYF.

The rearrangement joins TRBV7-8 to TRBJ2-7, with no clear D. The CDR3 loop spans 15 amino acids. V dropped 1 base and J dropped 2 bases, with 12 bases sitting between them. CDR1 is SGHVS, CDR2 FQNEAQ, per germline. The CDR3 sequence is CASSLERRGAYEQYF. The CDR3 DNA sequence: TGTGCCAGCAGCTTAGAACGGCGAGGAGCCTACGAGCAGTACTTC.

This rearrangement joins TRBV28 to TRBJ2-7; 9 nucleotides line up with TRBD1. The CDR3 runs to 14 residues. Germline-derived CDR1 and CDR2 are MDHEN and SYDVKM. J gave up 2 bases and V 7 bases, and 6 bases lay outside the gene matches. The CDR3 here is CASTLTGGTYEQYF. The DNA of the CDR3 is TGTGCCAGCACTCTGACAGGGGGGACCTACGAGCAGTACTTC.

CDR3 in amino acids: CASSFRVGTSSYEQYF. The CDR3, as DNA: TGCGCCAGCAGCTTCAGGGTCGGAACAAGCTCCTACGAGCAGTACTTC. J is TRBJ2-7 and V is TRBV5-1; a possible D gene is TRBD1 (5 bases). Germline values: CDR1 SGHRS, CDR2 YFSETQ. The CDR3 extends over 16 amino acids. V was shortened by 2 bases and J by 0 bases, with 15 bases between the two germline ends.

Written as DNA, the CDR3 is TGCGCCAGCAGCCAAGAGATCCATGGCCTAACGACCGGGGAGCTGTTTTTT. Translating gives CASSQEIHGLTTGELFF. This sequence joins TRBV4-1 and TRBJ2-2; D gene ambiguous. V gave up 0 bases and J gave up 5 bases, with 16 bases separating them. Per germline, CDR1 MGHRA and CDR2 YSYEKL. This CDR3 spans 17 amino acids.

This sequence joins TRBV7-9 and TRBJ2-2, with TRBD2 matching 10 bases. This CDR3 is 17 amino acids long. Losses at the gene ends were 5 bases for V and 4 bases for J; bases not matched to a gene: 10. Per germline, CDR1 SEHNR and CDR2 FQNEAQ (reference sequence). CDR3 region: CASSPDTSGISTGELFF. CDR3 in DNA: TGTGCCAGCAGCCCGGATACTAGCGGGATTAGCACCGGGGAGCTGTTTTTT.

The rearrangement uses TRBV11-2 and TRBJ1-2; D is possibly TRBD1 (5 bases). V shed 5 bases and J shed 6 bases, with 16 bases lying between them. Germline V gene data show CDR1 as SGHAT and CDR2 as FQNNGV. The length of the CDR3 is 14 residues. CDR3 coding DNA: TGTGCCAGCAGCCCCACGACCCAGACAGATGGCTACACCTTC. Its protein product is CASSPTTQTDGYTF.

The chain couples TRBV28 to TRBJ2-5; D is unclear. Per the germline V gene, CDR1 is MDHEN and CDR2 is SYDVKM. The V end was cut by 8 bases, the J end by 2 bases, with 12 bases between. The CDR3 is 13 amino acids. The CDR3 region is CASHGVGQETQYF. The CDR3 DNA sequence: TGTGCCAGCCATGGGGTCGGGCAAGAGACCCAGTACTTC. The full variable domain, rest sourced from reference TRBV28 and TRBJ2-5, is DVKVTQSSRYLVKRTGEKVFLECVQDMDHENMFWYRQDPGLGLRLIYFSYDVKMKEKGDIPEGYSVSREKKERFSLILESASTNQTSMYLCASHGVGQETQYFGPGTRLLVL.

This clone is categorized as medium-sized. The chain links TRBV29-1 to TRBJ2-7, with 8 bases identical to TRBD2. The germline CDR1 and CDR2 sequences are SQVTM and ANQGSEA. V gave up 7 bases and J gave up 2 bases; unmatched junction bases: 4. The CDR3 consists of 12 residues. The CDR3 region has the DNA TGCAGCGCTTTGACTAGCGCCTACGAGCAGTACTTC. Encoded protein: CSALTSAYEQYF.

V gene TRBV2 combines with J gene TRBJ1-5, with no clear D. The CDR3 runs 13 residues. V was pared by 10 bases and J by 1 base, with 11 bases between. Per the germline V gene, CDR1 is SNHLY and CDR2 is FYNNEI. This CDR3 is CATMRKSNQPQHF. In DNA form, the CDR3 reads TGTGCCACCATGCGGAAGAGCAATCAGCCCCAGCATTTT. Based on the CDR3 plus reference TRBV2 and TRBJ1-5, the full variable domain is EPEVTQTPSHQVTQMGQEVILRCVPISNHLYFYWYRQILGQKVEFLVSFYNNEISEKSEIFDDQFSVERPDGSNFTLKIRSTKLEDSAMYFCATMRKSNQPQHFGDGTRLSIL.

The chain carries TRBV28 and TRBJ1-5, with 10 bases that match TRBD1. Germline CDR1 reads MDHEN; CDR2 reads SYDVKM. V trimming: 6 bases; J trimming: 9 bases; junction bases outside the gene matches: 5. This CDR3 is built from 13 residues. CDR3 amino acids: CASRSTGGRPQHF. The CDR3 DNA is TGTGCCAGCAGGTCGACAGGGGGCAGGCCCCAGCATTTT.

This clone appeared a single time. J is TRBJ2-3 and V is TRBV18, with D possibly TRBD1 on 6 matching bases. The V gene's germline CDR1 is KGHSH and CDR2 LQKENI. Trimming left V 0 bases short and J 4 bases short, with 11 bases between. The CDR3 consists of 15 residues. The CDR3 DNA sequence: TGTGCCAGCTCACCACCGGGCGCAGGGGCAGATACGCAGTATTTT. Its translation: CASSPPGAGADTQYF.

V gene TRBV11-2 combines with J gene TRBJ2-1; 8 bases match TRBD2. This CDR3 has 15 amino acids. The germline CDR1 and CDR2 sequences are SGHAT and FQNNGV. V shed 5 bases, J shed 7 bases, and the junction held 10 bases outside the gene matches. The CDR3 spells CASSLLAGWLNEQFF. The CDR3 DNA sequence: TGTGCCAGCAGCCTCCTAGCGGGCTGGCTTAATGAGCAGTTCTTC.

The CDR3 sequence: CASSPLTSPYTDTQYF. The CDR3 DNA reads as TGTGCCAGCAGTCCCCTGACTAGCCCTTACACAGATACGCAGTATTTT. J is TRBJ2-3 and V is TRBV27, with 7 bases fitting TRBD2. Germline CDR1 and CDR2: MNHEY and SMNVEV (reference sequence). After removal of 5 bases from V and 2 bases from J, the junction contained 10 bases not matched to a gene. The CDR3 loop spans 16 amino acids.

The chain combines TRBV2 with TRBJ2-1, with a weak D call TRBD2 (7 bases). Trimming shortened V by 5 bases and J by 5 bases, and 19 bases separated the two germline ends. Germline loops: CDR1 SNHLY, CDR2 FYNNEI. This CDR3 has 16 amino acids. CDR3 nucleotides: TGTGCCAGCAGTAAGGCGATAGGGGGGGTGGACAATGAGCAGTTCTTC. Its translation is CASSKAIGGVDNEQFF.

The chain links TRBV2 to TRBJ2-1; TRBD1 might be the D (5 bases). Germline V gene lookup returns CDR1 SNHLY and CDR2 FYNNEI. Trimming shortened V by 5 bases and J by 4 bases, and 12 bases separated the two germline ends. The CDR3 loop spans 14 amino acids. This CDR3 reads CASSQGRSYNEQFF. As DNA, the CDR3 is TGTGCCAGCAGTCAGGGCAGGAGTTACAATGAGCAGTTCTTC.

This chain links TRBV5-6 with TRBJ1-2; no definite D call. CDR3 length: 13 amino acids. Between the trimmed V and J ends, which lost 0 bases and 4 bases, there was a span of 7 bases. CDR1 is SGHDT and CDR2 is YYEEEE in the germline V gene. The DNA for the CDR3 is TGTGCCAGCAGCTTGGTCCCGCTCTATGGCTACACCTTC. Translation: CASSLVPLYGYTF.

The chain recombines TRBV7-9 with TRBJ1-4; TRBD1 aligns across 12 bases. CDR3 size: 14 residues. J lost 10 bases, V lost 4 bases, and 4 bases had no gene match. In germline, CDR1 is SEHNR, CDR2 FQNEAQ (reference sequence). The CDR3 loop reads CASSSGTGGLKLFF. The CDR3, as DNA: TGTGCCAGCAGCTCCGGGACAGGGGGCTTAAAACTGTTTTTT.

This clone was seen once. The chain links TRBV15 to TRBJ2-3, with D perhaps TRBD1 (5 bases). This CDR3 is 16 amino acids long. V was pared by 2 bases and J by 2 bases, with 14 bases between. CDR1 is LNHNV and CDR2 is YYDKDF in the germline V gene (reference sequence). DNA of the CDR3: TGTGCCACCAGCAGAATCAGGGATGAGTTCACAGATACGCAGTATTTT. This gives the protein CATSRIRDEFTDTQYF.